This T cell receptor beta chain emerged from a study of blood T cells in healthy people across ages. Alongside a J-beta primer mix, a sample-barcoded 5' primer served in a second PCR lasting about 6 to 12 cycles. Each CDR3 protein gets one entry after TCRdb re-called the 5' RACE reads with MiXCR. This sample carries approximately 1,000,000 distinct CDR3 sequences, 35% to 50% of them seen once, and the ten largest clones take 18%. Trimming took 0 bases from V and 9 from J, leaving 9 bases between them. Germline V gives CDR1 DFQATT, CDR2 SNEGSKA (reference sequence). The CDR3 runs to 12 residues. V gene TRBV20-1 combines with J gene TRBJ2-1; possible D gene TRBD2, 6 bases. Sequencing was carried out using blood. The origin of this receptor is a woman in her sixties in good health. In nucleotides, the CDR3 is TGCAGTGCTAGAGAGGGGAGGTTTGAGCAGTTCTTC. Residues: CSAREGRFEQFF.